This paragraph reports one TCR beta chain. Its target is not known. This specimen belongs to a study of shared clonotypes between healthy human individuals. Study-level findings and limits: With few donors, the genetic and exposure-history diversity represented was limited. Around 5% was the fraction of naive CD4 clonotypes found shared across several donors.

CDR3 size: 12 residues. Germline V gene data show CDR1 as SGHRS and CDR2 as YFSETQ. The V end lost 5 bases, the J end lost 5 bases, and 11 bases lay between the germline ends. When replicate PCRs were run on sorted subsets, they used 150 to 250 ng DNA, tens of thousands of T cell genomes. Sequencing was performed with immunoSEQ multiplex PCR; in TCRdb, only in-frame clones are kept and a portion is missing. The sample has 1,500,000 or so clones, around 98.5% seen once. The study drew all its donors from Caucasian adults living in Nashville, Tennessee. The sample was naive CD4+ T cells sorted from blood. The subset is: CD45RA+ positively selected. The V and J genes are TRBV5-1 and TRBJ2-7; a weak D match, TRBD1 (5 bases). This sequence was found in a man aged 25 to 40 in good health. CDR3 DNA: TGCGCCAGCAGAATCGAAGGGGACGAGCAGTACTTC. It specifies CASRIEGDEQYF.